Following are 25 T cell receptor beta chains from one sample sequenced in a study of blood T cell repertoires in COVID-19. Assay used: immunoSEQ multiplex PCR; TCRdb lists only in-frame clones, some missing. The sample yields 110,000 or so clones, just under 90% seen once. The sequenced sample consisted of peripheral blood. All receptors derive from a woman between 45 and 65 years old with acute or convalescent COVID-19.

This sequence joins TRBV3-1 (or the pseudogene TRBV3-2) and TRBJ2-1; TRBD2 agrees at 10 bases. The ends lost 0 bases at V and 4 bases at J; junction bases unmatched: 12. The CDR3 has 19 amino acids. Germline-derived CDR1 and CDR2 are LGHDT and YNNKEL (reference sequence). The CDR3 nucleotides read TGTGCCAGCAGCCAAGACCTCTCAAGGAGCGGGAGGGCTTACAATGAGCAGTTCTTC. Translating it yields CASSQDLSRSGRAYNEQFF.

J is TRBJ2-7 and V is TRBV4-1; D perhaps matches TRBD1 (6 bases). V was trimmed by 3 bases and J by 3 bases, leaving 15 bases between them. Germline loops: CDR1 MGHRA, CDR2 YSYEKL. This CDR3 has 15 amino acids. In DNA, the CDR3 is TGCGCCAGCAGCCAGACCGCGACAGGCGTCTACGAGCAGTACTTC. It yields the protein CASSQTATGVYEQYF.

The chain employs TRBV28 and TRBJ1-5; 9 positions agree with TRBD1. Germline V gene data show CDR1 as MDHEN and CDR2 as SYDVKM. With V trimmed by 5 bases and J by 6 bases, 8 bases remained unmatched. The CDR3 sequence is 15 residues long. CDR3 DNA: TGTGCCAGCAGTCCCCAGGGACAGGGACCTCAGCCCCAGCATTTT. Its translation is CASSPQGQGPQPQHF.

The genes are TRBV12-5 and TRBJ2-7; D is perhaps TRBD2 (5 bases). The V gene's germline CDR1 is LGHNT and CDR2 FRNRAP. The CDR3 runs to 13 residues. Trimming pared 3 bases from V and 12 bases from J, leaving 18 bases between. The CDR3 sequence is CASGFSASRAGYF. In DNA form, the CDR3 reads TGTGCTAGTGGTTTTTCTGCTAGCCGGGCAGGGTACTTC.

The chain carries TRBV18 and TRBJ1-5, with no clear D. V was cut by 4 bases and J by 11 bases, with 24 bases left in between. This CDR3 spans 16 amino acids. Germline V lookup: CDR1 KGHSH, CDR2 LQKENI. The CDR3 DNA is TGTGCCAGCTCACGGGGAGAATCCCGCCCCCCGCTGACCCAGCATTTT. Its translation is CASSRGESRPPLTQHF.

The chain uses TRBV30 and TRBJ2-5; D possibly corresponds to TRBD2 (5 bases). CDR3 length: 13 amino acids. Per the germline V gene, CDR1 is GTSNPN and CDR2 is SVGIG (reference sequence). V was trimmed by 0 bases and J by 2 bases, leaving 7 bases between them. The CDR3 region has the DNA TGTGCCTGGAGTGTACTAGGTCAAGAGACCCAGTACTTC. The encoded protein is CAWSVLGQETQYF.

This clone was seen only once. The V and J genes are TRBV24-1 and TRBJ1-5; TRBD1 matches at 9 bases. The CDR3 is 15 residues long. The J segment lost 5 bases and the V segment lost 4 bases, leaving 5 bases of the junction unmatched. CDR1 is KGHDR, CDR2 SFDVKD, per germline. The CDR3 sequence is CATSDSGQGYQPQHF. Here the CDR3 DNA reads TGTGCCACCAGTGACTCAGGACAGGGGTATCAGCCCCAGCATTTT.

This chain uses TRBV5-1 with TRBJ2-3, with D possibly matching TRBD2 (6 bases). V was pared by 1 base and J by 3 bases, with 9 bases between. The CDR3 loop spans 14 amino acids. Germline-derived CDR1 and CDR2 are SGHRS and YFSETQ. The CDR3 is CASSLSSETDTQYF. In DNA, the CDR3 is TGCGCCAGCAGCTTGTCTAGCGAAACAGATACGCAGTATTTT.

This rearrangement joins TRBV3-1 (or the pseudogene TRBV3-2) to TRBJ1-1; the D gene is possibly TRBD1 (6 bases). The germline V gene has CDR1 LGHDT and CDR2 YNNKEL (reference sequence). CDR3 length equals 13 residues. Trimming pared 5 bases from V and 1 base from J, leaving 8 bases between. The CDR3 loop is CASSTTGNTEAFF. CDR3 in DNA: TGTGCCAGCAGCACGACAGGGAACACTGAAGCTTTCTTT.

The chain links TRBV28 to TRBJ2-7, with 10 bases identical to TRBD1. The J segment lost 6 bases and the V segment lost 0 bases, leaving 5 bases of the junction unmatched. In germline, CDR1 is MDHEN, CDR2 SYDVKM. This CDR3 comprises 15 residues. The CDR3, as DNA: TGTGCCAGCAGTTTATGGGGACAGGGGTGGGGCGAGCAGTACTTC. Translated: CASSLWGQGWGEQYF.

This rearrangement joins TRBV28 to TRBJ1-1, with D hard to call. Germline lookup yields CDR1 MDHEN and CDR2 SYDVKM. The CDR3 extends over 14 amino acids. V shed 3 bases and J shed 3 bases, with 11 bases lying between them. In nucleotides, the CDR3 is TGTGCCAGCAGTTTTGCCGCGTCCTACACTGAAGCTTTCTTT. Translated, it gives CASSFAASYTEAFF.

On this clone: This sample also contains other DNA sequences that code for the same CDR3. This sequence joins TRBV10-3 and TRBJ1-2; D may be TRBD1 (6 bases). The germline V gene has CDR1 ENHRY and CDR2 SYGVKD. This CDR3 contains 13 residues. V lost 5 bases and J 4 bases, leaving 11 bases between the germline ends. The CDR3 reads CAISLQGSYGYTF. The CDR3 coding sequence is TGTGCCATCAGTCTCCAGGGGAGCTATGGCTACACCTTC.

A single count supports this clone. This chain uses TRBV27 with TRBJ1-5; D possibly corresponds to TRBD1 (6 bases). CDR3 length: 16 residues. V lost 0 bases and J lost 0, with 9 bases in between. Germline lookup yields CDR1 MNHEY and CDR2 SMNVEV (reference sequence). CDR3 in DNA: TGTGCCAGCAGTTTATCGGGGGACATTAGCAATCAGCCCCAGCATTTT. Protein sequence: CASSLSGDISNQPQHF.

The chain couples TRBV7-8 to TRBJ2-6; the D is unclear. Germline lookup yields CDR1 SGHVS and CDR2 FQNEAQ. The CDR3 has 16 amino acids. The V gene lost 1 base and the J gene lost 1 base, with 8 bases spanning the gap. The DNA of the CDR3 is TGTGCCAGCAGCTTAGATCGCAGGTCTGGGGCCAACGTCCTGACTTTC. It specifies CASSLDRRSGANVLTF. Combining the CDR3 with reference TRBV7-8 and TRBJ2-6 gives the whole variable domain GAGVSQSPRYKVAKRGQDVALRCDPISGHVSLFWYQQALGQGPEFLTYFQNEAQLDKSGLPSDRFFAERPEGSVSTLKIQRTQQEDSAVYLCASSLDRRSGANVLTFGAGSRLTVL.

This chain uses TRBV7-9 with TRBJ1-2; 8 bases are shared with TRBD1. Germline CDR1 and CDR2: SEHNR and FQNEAQ (reference sequence). V trimming: 4 bases; J trimming: 5 bases; junction bases outside the gene matches: 9. This CDR3 has 15 amino acids. The CDR3 DNA sequence: TGTGCCAGCAGCTCCGACAGGGGACTACCGTATGGCTACACCTTC. It is translated as CASSSDRGLPYGYTF.

This clone was seen only a few times. This chain joins TRBV19 and TRBJ1-2; 7 bases are shared with TRBD1. The CDR3 runs to 15 residues. The trim removed 5 bases at V and 2 bases at J, leaving 8 bases unmatched. CDR1 and CDR2 (germline): LNHDA, SQIVND (reference sequence). The CDR3 DNA follows: TGTGCCAGTAGTCTAGGGACAGTTATCAACTATGGCTACACCTTC. As protein: CASSLGTVINYGYTF.

The chain couples TRBV6-2 or TRBV6-3 to TRBJ2-7; 7 positions match TRBD2. CDR3 length: 15 residues. The ends lost 0 bases at V and 2 bases at J; junction bases unmatched: 4. Per the germline V gene, CDR1 is MNHEY and CDR2 is SVGEGT. The CDR3 protein is CASSYSLLATYEQYF. The CDR3 DNA sequence: TGTGCCAGCAGTTACTCCTTACTAGCGACCTACGAGCAGTACTTC.

The chain employs TRBV7-6 and TRBJ1-1; no firm D call. Germline-derived CDR1 and CDR2 are SGHVS and FNYEAQ. The V end was cut by 1 base, the J end by 6 bases, with 3 bases between. The CDR3 length is 11 residues. The DNA of the CDR3 is TGTGCCAGCAGCTTAGTAGCTGAAGCTTTCTTT. Translating gives CASSLVAEAFF. The whole variable domain, remainder taken from reference TRBV7-6 and TRBJ1-1, is GAGVSQSPRYKVTKRGQDVALRCDPISGHVSLYWYRQALGQGPEFLTYFNYEAQQDKSGLPNDRFSAERPEGSISTLTIQRTEQRDSAMYRCASSLVAEAFFGQGTRLTVV.

The V and J genes are TRBV28 and TRBJ2-1; TRBD2 matches 9 bases. Germline trimming cut 8 bases from V and 8 bases from J; bases unmatched to any gene: 13. Germline V lookup: CDR1 MDHEN, CDR2 SYDVKM. This CDR3 contains 15 residues. CDR3 loop: CASLSRAGGIYEQFF. The CDR3 DNA reads TGTGCCAGCCTCTCCAGAGCGGGAGGAATCTATGAGCAGTTCTTC. The variable domain in full, with the rest retrieved from reference TRBV28 and TRBJ2-1, is DVKVTQSSRYLVKRTGEKVFLECVQDMDHENMFWYRQDPGLGLRLIYFSYDVKMKEKGDIPEGYSVSREKKERFSLILESASTNQTSMYLCASLSRAGGIYEQFFGPGTRLTVL.

This clone was counted between two and nine times. The chain has TRBV4-3 and TRBJ1-1, with a possible D match to TRBD1 (5 bases). Germline loops: CDR1 LGHNA, CDR2 YSLEER. This CDR3 is 15 amino acids long. Trimming left V 0 bases short and J 4 bases short, with 12 bases between. CDR3 protein: CASSQDRGAFTEAFF. CDR3 coding DNA: TGCGCCAGCAGCCAAGATCGTGGGGCCTTCACTGAAGCTTTCTTT.

This chain joins TRBV7-8 and TRBJ2-1; 9 bases fit TRBD2. The CDR3 runs 16 residues. V shed 1 base and J 4 bases; nucleotides not matched to a gene: 5. The germline CDR1 and CDR2 sequences are SGHVS and FQNEAQ. CDR3 protein: CASSLVTSGWYNEQFF. The DNA for the CDR3 is TGTGCCAGCAGCTTAGTCACTAGCGGGTGGTACAATGAGCAGTTCTTC.

The chain has TRBV9 and TRBJ2-3; D may be TRBD1 (5 bases). V lost 4 bases and J 6 bases, leaving 15 bases between the germline ends. The CDR3 spans 14 residues. Germline CDR1 and CDR2: SGDLS and YYNGEE. DNA of the CDR3: TGTGCCAGCAGCCCACGGACATTTGGGGATACGCAGTATTTT. This translates into CASSPRTFGDTQYF.

The gene calls are TRBV28 and TRBJ1-1; D is unresolved. There are 13 residues in the CDR3. V lost 10 bases to trimming and J lost 0 bases, with 12 bases between them. Germline CDR1 and CDR2: MDHEN and SYDVKM. The CDR3 loop is CATWRPMNTEAFF. The CDR3 region has the DNA TGTGCCACTTGGAGGCCCATGAACACTGAAGCTTTCTTT. Variable domain in full (rest from reference TRBV28 and TRBJ1-1): DVKVTQSSRYLVKRTGEKVFLECVQDMDHENMFWYRQDPGLGLRLIYFSYDVKMKEKGDIPEGYSVSREKKERFSLILESASTNQTSMYLCATWRPMNTEAFFGQGTRLTVV.

CDR3 loop: CASSQDGTGRDQPQHF. For the CDR3, the DNA is TGCGCCAGCAGCCAAGACGGGACAGGTAGGGATCAGCCCCAGCATTTT. J is TRBJ1-5 and V is TRBV4-1; 8 bases fit TRBD1. The CDR3 extends over 16 amino acids. The germline V gene has CDR1 MGHRA and CDR2 YSYEKL. The junction had 6 bases not matched to a gene; V was cut back by 0 bases and J by 5 bases.

The genes are TRBV6-5 and TRBJ1-6, with D possibly TRBD1 on 5 matching bases. The V gene's germline CDR1 is MNHEY and CDR2 SVGAGI. Trimming removed 4 bases at V and 4 bases at J, with 11 bases between. The CDR3 length is 15 residues. This CDR3 reads CASSSRGGYNSPLHF. Written as DNA, the CDR3 is TGTGCCAGCAGTTCCCGCGGGGGGTATAATTCACCCCTCCACTTT.